This TCR beta chain emerged from a study of blood T cell repertoires in COVID-19. As for the study in general: PBMCs, B-cell-depleted T cells, or T cells provided the cDNA or gDNA that made up the material.

Measured with immunoSEQ multiplex PCR; TCRdb has only the in-frame clones, and not every one. The table includes roughly 59,000 clones, approximately 79% detected once. This CDR3 is built from 13 residues. From germline, CDR1 is MNHEY and CDR2 SVGEGT. Trimming left V 6 bases short and J 8 bases short, with 14 bases between. The sequencing sample was made of peripheral blood. This clonotype was obtained from a human donor in a cohort sampled during active COVID-19. The gene calls are TRBV6-2 or TRBV6-3 and TRBJ2-1; no clear D. Here the CDR3 reads CASSWSLVYEQFF. CDR3 in DNA: TGTGCCAGCAGCTGGAGTCTAGTATATGAGCAGTTCTTC.